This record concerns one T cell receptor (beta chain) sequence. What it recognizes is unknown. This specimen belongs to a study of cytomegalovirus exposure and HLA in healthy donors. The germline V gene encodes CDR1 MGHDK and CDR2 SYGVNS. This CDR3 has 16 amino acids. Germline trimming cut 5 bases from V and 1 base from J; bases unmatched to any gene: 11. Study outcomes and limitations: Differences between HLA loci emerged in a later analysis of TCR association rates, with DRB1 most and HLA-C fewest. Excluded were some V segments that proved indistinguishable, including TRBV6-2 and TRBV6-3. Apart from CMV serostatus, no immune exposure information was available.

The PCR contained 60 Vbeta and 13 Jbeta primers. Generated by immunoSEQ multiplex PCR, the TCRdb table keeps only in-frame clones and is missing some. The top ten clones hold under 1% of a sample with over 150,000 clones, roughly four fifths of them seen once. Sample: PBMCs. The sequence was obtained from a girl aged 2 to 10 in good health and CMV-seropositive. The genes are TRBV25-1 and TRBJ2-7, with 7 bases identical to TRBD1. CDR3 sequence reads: CASSSLPRDSSYEQYF. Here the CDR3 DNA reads TGTGCCAGCAGTTCTCTCCCCCGGGACAGTTCCTACGAGCAGTACTTC.